Following are 29 T cell receptor beta chains from one sample sequenced in a study of PD-1 blockade in classical Hodgkin lymphoma. The table came from immunoSEQ multiplex PCR; TCRdb's copy has only in-frame clones and leaves some out. The sample has some 100,000 clones; around 90% are singletons. In every patient, relapse followed autologous stem cell transplantation, while exposure to brentuximab vedotin differed. The sequenced sample was peripheral blood mononuclear cells (PBMCs), obtained at baseline. These TCRs come from a human donor with classical Hodgkin lymphoma.

This clone has just one count. The rearrangement uses TRBV5-1 and TRBJ2-2; tentative D call: TRBD1 (5 bases). Germline CDR1 SGHRS, CDR2 YFSETQ. The CDR3 extends over 16 amino acids. Trimming left V 4 bases short and J 0 bases short, with 13 bases between. DNA of the CDR3: TGCGCCAGCAGCCTGGACGTGGGGCCGAACACCGGGGAGCTGTTTTTT. Its translation is CASSLDVGPNTGELFF.

The rearrangement links TRBV21-1 to TRBJ1-5. TRBV21-1 is a recognized pseudogene. The CDR3 has 16 residues. This chain's CDR3 is CARKKRGNDSNQPQHF. The CDR3 DNA reads as TGTGCCAGAAAAAAGCGGGGGAACGATAGCAATCAGCCCCAGCATTTT.

This chain uses TRBV7-8 with TRBJ2-1; TRBD2 agrees at 8 bases. V gave up 3 bases and J gave up 0 bases; unmatched junction bases: 7. Germline V gene sequence: CDR1 SGHVS, CDR2 FQNEAQ. This CDR3 spans 17 amino acids. CDR3 nucleotide sequence: TGTGCCAGCAGCTTCCCCCGAAGCGGGAGCTCCTACAATGAGCAGTTCTTC. Protein sequence: CASSFPRSGSSYNEQFF.

The chain joins TRBV13 to TRBJ2-3; TRBD1 is a possible D gene (6 bases). The germline V and J ends were trimmed by 5 bases and 4 bases, with 13 bases remaining between them. Germline assignment: CDR1 PRHDT and CDR2 FYEKMQ (reference sequence). There are 14 residues in the CDR3. The CDR3, as DNA: TGTGCCAGCAGCCCGTACAGGGACCCAGATACGCAGTATTTT. Amino acids: CASSPYRDPDTQYF.

The chain uses TRBV5-4 and TRBJ1-1, with 9 bases aligning to TRBD1. The CDR3 runs 16 residues. Germline loops: CDR1 SGHNT, CDR2 YYREEE (reference sequence). Trimming removed 0 bases from V and 4 bases from J; junction bases left unmatched: 7. Here the CDR3 reads CASSLAAHRGPTEAFF. The CDR3 nucleotides are TGTGCCAGCAGCTTGGCCGCCCACAGGGGGCCCACTGAAGCTTTCTTT.

The chain employs TRBV19 and TRBJ2-5; tentatively, D is TRBD2 (6 bases). The V end was cut by 8 bases, the J end by 5 bases, with 18 bases between. CDR3 length: 14 residues. CDR1 and CDR2 from the germline V gene are LNHDA and SQIVND (reference sequence). DNA for the CDR3: TGTGCCAGTGTATCTTCCAGCGGGTCGGAGACCCAGTACTTC. The encoded protein is CASVSSSGSETQYF.

The chain combines TRBV27 with TRBJ1-2; 9 positions match TRBD1. There are 15 residues in the CDR3. V gave up 3 bases and J gave up 4 bases; unmatched junction bases: 6. Germline V gene lookup returns CDR1 MNHEY and CDR2 SMNVEV (reference sequence). The CDR3 loop is CASSFRDREIYGYTF. CDR3 DNA sequence: TGTGCCAGCAGTTTCAGGGACAGGGAAATCTATGGCTACACCTTC.

This rearrangement joins TRBV6-5 to TRBJ1-1; no firm D call. The CDR3 sequence is 13 residues long. Germline CDR1 reads MNHEY; CDR2 reads SVGAGI. V gave up 8 bases and J gave up 6 bases, with 16 bases separating them. The CDR3 spells CASFRGKSAEAFF. CDR3 DNA sequence: TGTGCCAGCTTTAGAGGGAAATCGGCTGAAGCTTTCTTT.

The chain carries TRBV10-3 and TRBJ1-5; TRBD1 agrees at 7 bases. V shed 11 bases, J shed 4 bases, and the junction held 11 bases outside the gene matches. CDR1 and CDR2 (germline): ENHRY, SYGVKD. CDR3 length: 14 residues. For the CDR3, the DNA is TGTGCCGCCGACCAGGGGGTCGGGAATCAGCCCCAGCATTTT. It translates to CAADQGVGNQPQHF.

This sequence joins TRBV30 and TRBJ1-2; D not resolved. The germline CDR1 and CDR2 sequences are GTSNPN and SVGIG (reference sequence). V was trimmed by 3 bases and J by 8 bases, leaving 1 base between them. The CDR3 has 8 residues. The CDR3 DNA sequence: TGTGCCTGGAGCGGCTACACCTTC. It codes for CAWSGYTF.

CDR3 loop: CASGGTAYNEQFF. The CDR3 nucleotides are TGTGCCAGCGGGGGAACAGCCTACAATGAGCAGTTCTTC. The J gene is TRBJ2-1, the V gene TRBV28; D may be TRBD1 or TRBD2 (5 bases each). The CDR3 has 13 amino acids. Trimming removed 8 bases at V and 2 bases at J, with 10 bases between. From germline, CDR1 is MDHEN and CDR2 SYDVKM.

The chain links TRBV10-3 to TRBJ1-3; D call uncertain. This CDR3 spans 15 amino acids. Trimming shortened V by 0 bases and J by 0 bases, and 6 bases separated the two germline ends. CDR1 is ENHRY, CDR2 SYGVKD, per germline. The chain's CDR3 is CAISESGYSGNTIYF. CDR3 bases: TGTGCCATCAGTGAGTCGGGTTACTCTGGAAACACCATATATTTT.

V usage is TRBV9 and J usage is TRBJ2-1; D not certain. Germline V gives CDR1 SGDLS, CDR2 YYNGEE. The CDR3 sequence is 15 residues long. With 0 bases removed from V and 10 bases from J, the gap between germline ends came to 17 bases. Here the CDR3 reads CASSVGSPWAREQFF. DNA of the CDR3: TGTGCCAGCAGCGTAGGTTCACCCTGGGCGCGGGAGCAGTTCTTC.

Only one count was recorded for this clone. The rearrangement joins TRBV6-5 to TRBJ2-5, with 10 nucleotides matching TRBD2. After removal of 6 bases from V and 1 base from J, the junction contained 5 bases not matched to a gene. CDR3 length: 15 amino acids. Germline loops: CDR1 MNHEY, CDR2 SVGAGI. The CDR3: CASSFGLAAQETQYF. CDR3 sequence (DNA): TGTGCCAGCAGCTTCGGACTAGCGGCCCAAGAGACCCAGTACTTC.

This clone was seen a single time. The chain has TRBV6-5 and TRBJ2-1; TRBD2 might be the D (6 bases). The CDR3 is 15 amino acids. V was trimmed by 7 bases and J by 0 bases, leaving 13 bases between them. The germline gives CDR1 MNHEY, CDR2 SVGAGI. The CDR3 nucleotides read TGTGCCAGCACTCTTAGCGGCCTCTCCTACAATGAGCAGTTCTTC. Protein sequence: CASTLSGLSYNEQFF.

This rearrangement joins TRBV27 to TRBJ2-1; TRBD2 aligns across 9 bases. The junction had 14 bases not matched to a gene; V was cut back by 3 bases and J by 8 bases. Germline CDR1 is MNHEY and CDR2 is SMNVEV (reference sequence). CDR3 length: 17 residues. Here the CDR3 reads CASSFATGGSGGYEQFF. As DNA, the CDR3 is TGTGCCAGCAGTTTCGCCACTGGCGGGAGCGGGGGGTATGAGCAGTTCTTC.

The V call is TRBV11-2, the J call TRBJ2-5, with a weak D call TRBD2 (5 bases). This CDR3 is built from 15 residues. From germline, CDR1 is SGHAT and CDR2 FQNNGV. Trimming removed 1 base from V and 5 bases from J, with 14 bases in between. CDR3 sequence reads: CASSLVVGRRETQYF. The DNA for the CDR3 is TGTGCCAGCAGCTTAGTAGTAGGCAGGAGGGAGACCCAGTACTTC.

The chain uses TRBV27 and TRBJ2-3; 10 bases match TRBD2. J gave up 4 bases and V 3 bases, and 16 bases lay outside the gene matches. The CDR3 has 19 residues. The germline V gene has CDR1 MNHEY and CDR2 SMNVEV (reference sequence). The CDR3 coding sequence is TGTGCCAGCAGTTTTGGGTGGGCTAGCGGGAGAGTAGGGGCAGATACGCAGTATTTT. Its protein is CASSFGWASGRVGADTQYF.

The chain employs TRBV6-1 and TRBJ2-3; D possibly matches TRBD1 or TRBD2 (5 bases each). The germline gives CDR1 MNHNS, CDR2 SASEGT. Deletions cut 6 bases from V and 7 bases from J, with 14 bases between. CDR3 length: 13 residues. As DNA, the CDR3 is TGTGCCAGCAGCGCCCTCGGGGCATATACGCAGTATTTT. Translation gives CASSALGAYTQYF.

This clone was recorded once. The gene calls are TRBV30 and TRBJ1-5; perhaps TRBD1 as D (6 bases). V dropped 5 bases and J dropped 3 bases, with 14 bases sitting between them. The CDR3 runs 14 residues. Germline V gene sequence: CDR1 GTSNPN, CDR2 SVGIG (reference sequence). CDR3 region: CAWSKDSLNQPQHF. The DNA for the CDR3 is TGTGCCTGGTCTAAGGACAGCCTCAATCAGCCCCAGCATTTT.

V gene TRBV15 combines with J gene TRBJ2-3, with 7 bases fitting TRBD1. Germline V CDR1 and CDR2: LNHNV, YYDKDF (reference sequence). The CDR3 is 15 amino acids. V lost 4 bases, J lost 2 bases, and 6 bases stayed unmatched. CDR3 sequence (DNA): TGTGCCACCAGCATCGGGACAGCAAACACAGATACGCAGTATTTT. This translates into CATSIGTANTDTQYF.

J is TRBJ2-5 and V is TRBV27; D unclear. V was clipped by 6 bases and J by 4 bases, with 15 bases between them. The CDR3 extends over 14 amino acids. Germline CDR1 MNHEY, CDR2 SMNVEV (reference sequence). The CDR3 here is CASRPLLALETQYF. In nucleotides, the CDR3 is TGTGCCAGCAGGCCATTGCTGGCCTTAGAGACCCAGTACTTC.

The chain carries TRBV10-3 and TRBJ2-1, with 9 bases that match TRBD1. The CDR3 covers 15 residues. V lost 4 bases to trimming and J lost 5 bases; unmatched junction nucleotides: 6. Per germline, CDR1 ENHRY and CDR2 SYGVKD. The CDR3 coding sequence is TGTGCCATCAGTGTTAGGGACAGGGATAACAATGAGCAGTTCTTC. It yields the protein CAISVRDRDNNEQFF.

The chain joins TRBV7-3 to TRBJ2-5; 8 nucleotides line up with TRBD2. Losses at the gene ends were 5 bases for V and 5 bases for J; bases not matched to a gene: 4. The CDR3 loop spans 13 amino acids. Germline V lookup: CDR1 SGHTA, CDR2 FQGTGA. The CDR3 reads CASSPTSEETQYF. CDR3 nucleotide sequence: TGTGCCAGCAGCCCGACTAGCGAGGAGACCCAGTACTTC.

The chain has TRBV13 and TRBJ2-5; D may be TRBD1 (5 bases). V gave up 5 bases and J gave up 2 bases, with 9 bases separating them. This CDR3 region has 13 residues. CDR1 is PRHDT and CDR2 is FYEKMQ in the germline V gene (reference sequence). CDR3 loop: CASSEGAQETQYF. DNA of the CDR3: TGTGCCAGCAGCGAAGGGGCACAAGAGACCCAGTACTTC.

As concerns this clone: Other DNA sequences within the sample encode an identical CDR3. The chain links TRBV5-1 to TRBJ2-3, with 12 bases identical to TRBD2. This CDR3 spans 16 amino acids. Trimming at V came to 5 bases and at J to 4 bases, leaving 8 bases not matched to a gene. Looked up from germline, CDR1 is SGHRS and CDR2 is YFSETQ. The CDR3 sequence is CASRASSGRAADTQYF. CDR3 bases: TGCGCCAGCAGGGCGTCTAGCGGGAGGGCCGCAGATACGCAGTATTTT.

The gene calls are TRBV5-4 and TRBJ2-5; D remains unclear. Trimming removed 0 bases from V and 5 bases from J, with 14 bases in between. In germline, CDR1 is SGHNT, CDR2 YYREEE (reference sequence). There are 15 residues in the CDR3. The CDR3 spells CASSLAELPWETQYF. The CDR3 DNA follows: TGTGCCAGCAGCTTGGCCGAACTTCCCTGGGAGACCCAGTACTTC.

V gene TRBV30 combines with J gene TRBJ1-2, with a possible D match to TRBD1 (5 bases). The V gene's germline CDR1 is GTSNPN and CDR2 SVGIG (reference sequence). V was trimmed by 2 bases and J by 7 bases, leaving 14 bases between them. This CDR3 region has 13 residues. The CDR3 region is CAWSSGPGGGYTF. The CDR3 DNA is TGTGCCTGGAGTTCCGGTCCCGGGGGTGGCTACACCTTC.

The chain combines TRBV28 with TRBJ2-4; 7 positions agree with TRBD2. Germline loops: CDR1 MDHEN, CDR2 SYDVKM. This CDR3 has 15 residues. Trimming took 6 bases from V and 0 from J; bases not matched to a gene: 5. CDR3 sequence (DNA): TGTGCCAGCAGCGTGGCGGGAGTAGCCAAAAACATTCAGTACTTC. Amino acid sequence: CASSVAGVAKNIQYF.